This T cell receptor (beta chain) was identified in a study of PD-1 blockade in classical Hodgkin lymphoma. Libraries were prepared by immunoSEQ multiplex PCR; TCRdb keeps only in-frame clonotypes and omits some of them. The sample lists some 5,400 clones, roughly nine tenths occurring once. The V end was cut by 2 bases, the J end by 2 bases, with 9 bases between. Germline loops: CDR1 WSHSY, CDR2 SAAADI. The CDR3 loop spans 14 amino acids. As to time point: newly diagnosed, previously untreated cHL patient sample. Thawed PBMCs supplied CD8+ T cells via magnetic negative selection. Sequencing was carried out using CD8+ T cells from blood. The clonotype comes from a human donor with classical Hodgkin lymphoma. The rearrangement uses TRBV10-2 and TRBJ1-1; TRBD1 might be the D (5 bases). For the CDR3, the DNA is TGCGCCAGCAGTGAGGCAGGGAGAAACACTGAAGCTTTCTTT. Translation: CASSEAGRNTEAFF.